A selection of T cell receptor beta chains follows, all from one sample in a study of cytomegalovirus exposure and HLA in healthy donors. The repertoire was sequenced with immunoSEQ multiplex PCR; TCRdb's copy has only in-frame clones and lacks some. Of 200,000 to 250,000 clones in the sample, approximately 70% were seen once. Sequencing was done on a sample of PBMCs. These receptors came from a middle-aged man in good health and CMV-seropositive. The conserved cysteine and the conserved F or W are not part of the CDR3 here. Size values are once, few and many counts, or a class for expanded clones, and some rows have none.

TRBV5-1,NA,ASSRTGGGWTPLH
TRBV7-9,NA,ASSLVGLGQGNYGYT
TRBV29-1,NA,SVEQGTGGYGYT
TRBV4-2,NA,ASSQDGRVGNTGELF
TRBV11-3,NA,ASSLRRGAGFSEQF
TRBV5-6,NA,ASSLYGGGEQY
TRBV6-5,NA,ASSYSGTPRTGELF
TRBV10-1,NA,ASSGMDRANTGELF
TRBV6-1,NA,AIRTEHYHEQY
TRBV12-2,few,ASRLRTGRTNTGELF
TRBV7-2,NA,ASSLGLSNQPQH
TRBV5-6,NA,ASSPLFLRGGNTGELF
TRBV7-9,NA,ASSLASHQETQY
TRBV2,NA,ASSLLDTGELF
TRBV5-1,NA,ASQGLAGSYNEQF
TRBV4-2,NA,ASSQETGTGNTIY